This T cell receptor beta chain was sequenced for a study of blood T cell repertoires in COVID-19. The wider study: Samples came from the United States, Italy and Spain, spanning acute and convalescent COVID-19.

This study enrolled people aged 18 to 89 from around 26 US geographic areas. As processed by the authors: Cell counts per sample came from amplifying reference gene primers. Assay used: immunoSEQ multiplex PCR; TCRdb lists only in-frame clones, some missing. V and J calls and clone size follow that table, whereas D and trimming were derived from the DNA. The sample yields nearly 250,000 clones, around 90% seen once. Trimming removed 5 bases from V and 3 bases from J, with 14 bases in between. This CDR3 region has 14 residues. Germline V gene lookup returns CDR1 MDHEN and CDR2 SYDVKM. This receptor was taken from a man between 45 and 60 years old who had been exposed to COVID-19. Sample: PBMCs or T cells enriched from blood (not recorded which). This rearrangement joins TRBV28 to TRBJ2-7; D possibly corresponds to TRBD2 (6 bases). CDR3: CASSAPGGLYEQYV. The CDR3 DNA sequence: TGTGCCAGCAGTGCCCCCGGGGGACTCTACGAGCAGTACGTC.